One sample yielded the 23 T cell receptor beta chains listed below, sequenced in a study of shared clonotypes between healthy human individuals. Here immunoSEQ multiplex PCR was the method, and the copy in TCRdb shows in-frame clones only, minus some. The sample contains some 1 million clones, 70% to 80% of which appear only once. The specimen was memory CD4+ T cells sorted from blood. Sample subset: CD45RA-negative fraction. These TCRs come from a young man in good health.

The V and J genes are TRBV7-6 and TRBJ2-7; 10 nucleotides agree with TRBD2. With V trimmed by 0 bases and J by 5 bases, 10 bases remained unmatched. This CDR3 has 17 amino acids. Germline CDR1 reads SGHVS; CDR2 reads FNYEAQ. In DNA, the CDR3 is TGTGCCAGCAGCTTAGCGCTGCCTAGCGGGAGTATGAACGAGCAGTACTTC. Translating it yields CASSLALPSGSMNEQYF.

V usage is TRBV7-2 and J usage is TRBJ1-2; D is unresolved. CDR3 length equals 12 residues. Germline V lookup: CDR1 SGHTA, CDR2 FQGNSA. V was trimmed by 1 base and J by 8 bases, leaving 8 bases between them. The CDR3 here is CASSLDTGGYTF. The DNA of the CDR3 is TGTGCCAGCAGCTTAGACACCGGGGGCTACACCTTC.

This chain joins TRBV5-1 and TRBJ2-1; D is perhaps TRBD2 (5 bases). With 4 bases removed from V and 7 bases from J, the gap between germline ends came to 9 bases. The CDR3 loop spans 12 amino acids. CDR1 and CDR2 from the germline V gene are SGHRS and YFSETQ. CDR3 region: CASSRSGNEQFF. The CDR3 nucleotides read TGCGCCAGCAGCCGGAGCGGAAATGAGCAGTTCTTC.

A note on this clone: The sample carries other DNA sequences with the same CDR3. This sequence joins TRBV18 and TRBJ2-5, with 7 bases aligning to TRBD2. Germline assignment: CDR1 KGHSH and CDR2 LQKENI. The CDR3 runs to 14 residues. V shed 6 bases, J shed 1 base, and the junction held 5 bases outside the gene matches. DNA of the CDR3: TGTGCCAGCTCCCCTCCTAGCGGCCAAGAGACCCAGTACTTC. This translates into CASSPPSGQETQYF.

The chain is built from TRBV4-1 and TRBJ1-2, with TRBD1 as a possible D gene (6 bases). CDR3 length equals 16 residues. Trimming left V 4 bases short and J 3 bases short, with 18 bases between. Germline CDR1 and CDR2: MGHRA and YSYEKL. The CDR3 DNA reads TGCGCCAGCAGCCTCGGTGGGTCGAGGGGGGACTATGGCTACACCTTC. It specifies CASSLGGSRGDYGYTF.

This chain links TRBV6-5 with TRBJ1-6; TRBD1 aligns across 7 bases. The junction had 5 bases not matched to a gene; V was cut back by 5 bases and J by 10 bases. Germline loops: CDR1 MNHEY, CDR2 SVGAGI. The CDR3 length is 13 residues. CDR3 residues: CASSTGVWSPLHF. CDR3 DNA: TGTGCCAGCAGTACAGGGGTTTGGTCACCCCTCCACTTT.

The rearrangement joins TRBV25-1 to TRBJ2-2; 12 positions match TRBD1. CDR1 is MGHDK and CDR2 is SYGVNS in the germline V gene. Unmatched junction bases numbered 6, after V lost 5 bases and J lost 8 bases. This CDR3 is built from 15 residues. The DNA of the CDR3 is TGTGCCAGCAGTAAGGGACAGGGGGCAGTGGGGGAGCTGTTTTTT. Amino acids: CASSKGQGAVGELFF.

V usage is TRBV5-5 and J usage is TRBJ1-5; 10 nucleotides line up with TRBD1. Germline V lookup: CDR1 SGHKS, CDR2 YYEKEE (reference sequence). V lost 2 bases and J lost 11; bases outside the gene matches: 10. The CDR3 runs 15 residues. In DNA, the CDR3 is TGTGCCAGCAGCTTAACGGGACAGGGGATGGAGTCCCAGCATTTT. It encodes CASSLTGQGMESQHF.

This chain links TRBV15 with TRBJ2-7; D may be TRBD2 (5 bases). The V gene lost 4 bases and the J gene lost 2 bases, with 9 bases spanning the gap. From germline, CDR1 is LNHNV and CDR2 YYDKDF (reference sequence). The CDR3 is 13 amino acids. CDR3: CATSTGLAYEQYF. In DNA, the CDR3 is TGTGCCACCAGCACTGGACTTGCCTACGAGCAGTACTTC.

This clone has only a few counts. This chain links TRBV29-1 with TRBJ1-6; no clear D. The CDR3 contains 14 residues. Trimming removed 2 bases at V and 4 bases at J, with 9 bases between. Per the germline V gene, CDR1 is SQVTM and CDR2 is ANQGSEA. The CDR3 nucleotides are TGCAGCGTTGAAAGTGGGAAGTATAATTCACCCCTCCACTTT. Protein sequence: CSVESGKYNSPLHF. Using reference TRBV29-1 and TRBJ1-6 for the parts outside the CDR3, the full variable domain is SAVISQKPSRDICQRGTSLTIQCQVDSQVTMMFWYRQQPGQSLTLIATANQGSEATYESGFVIDKFPISRPNLTFSTLTVSNMSPEDSSIYLCSVESGKYNSPLHFGNGTRLTVT.

This chain joins TRBV5-1 and TRBJ1-6; TRBD1 agrees at 7 bases. Per the germline V gene, CDR1 is SGHRS and CDR2 is YFSETQ. Trimming removed 4 bases from V and 6 bases from J; junction bases left unmatched: 10. This CDR3 has 16 amino acids. The CDR3 sequence is CASSTGSGTANSPLHF. The CDR3 nucleotides are TGCGCCAGCAGCACCGGTTCCGGGACAGCTAATTCACCCCTCCACTTT.

The chain couples TRBV5-1 to TRBJ2-3, with 11 nucleotides matching TRBD2. The CDR3 runs 16 residues. The trim removed 0 bases at V and 4 bases at J, leaving 4 bases unmatched. Germline CDR1 SGHRS, CDR2 YFSETQ. CDR3 in DNA: TGCGCCAGCAGCTTGGCACTAGCGGGAGAGTCAGATACGCAGTATTTT. Translating gives CASSLALAGESDTQYF.

J is TRBJ2-2 and V is TRBV19; D perhaps matches TRBD1 (6 bases). CDR1 is LNHDA and CDR2 is SQIVND in the germline V gene (reference sequence). The CDR3 has 14 residues. Trimming took 7 bases from V and 5 from J, leaving 14 bases between them. The CDR3 DNA reads as TGTGCCAGTAAGGTGCAGGGGCAGACCGGGGAGCTGTTTTTT. It specifies CASKVQGQTGELFF.

The chain couples TRBV2 to TRBJ2-7, with a tentative D call TRBD1 (5 bases). This CDR3 has 12 amino acids. V shed 6 bases and J shed 4 bases, with 10 bases lying between them. Germline V gene sequence: CDR1 SNHLY, CDR2 FYNNEI. The CDR3 DNA is TGTGCCAGCAGCGTACAGGTTTACGAGCAGTACTTC. Translated, it gives CASSVQVYEQYF.

This clone was counted a few times. The genes are TRBV10-3 and TRBJ1-6; D ambiguous. The V gene lost 8 bases and the J gene lost 5 bases, with 13 bases spanning the gap. The CDR3 is 14 amino acids. Germline V lookup: CDR1 ENHRY, CDR2 SYGVKD. The CDR3 DNA reads TGTGCCATCGGACTAGGATCGGATAATTCACCCCTCCACTTT. It is translated as CAIGLGSDNSPLHF.

Only one count was recorded for this clone. This chain links TRBV6-1 with TRBJ1-5; D is unresolved. Trimming left V 8 bases short and J 4 bases short, with 6 bases between. The CDR3 is made up of 11 amino acids. The V gene's germline CDR1 is MNHNS and CDR2 SASEGT. CDR3 bases: TGTGCCAGCCAAAGGAATCAGCCCCAGCATTTT. Its translation: CASQRNQPQHF.

This clone came up a few times. V is TRBV5-8 and J is TRBJ2-7; D ambiguous. The CDR3 is made up of 10 amino acids. CDR1 SGHTS and CDR2 YDEGEE come from the germline V gene. The V gene lost 2 bases and the J gene lost 7 bases, with 4 bases spanning the gap. The CDR3 loop is CASSFGEQYF. As DNA, the CDR3 is TGTGCCAGCAGCTTTGGAGAGCAGTACTTC.

The rearrangement links TRBV19 to TRBJ2-1; TRBD2 might be the D (5 bases). Germline V gene lookup returns CDR1 LNHDA and CDR2 SQIVND (reference sequence). This CDR3 is 16 amino acids long. The germline V and J ends were trimmed by 3 bases and 8 bases, with 20 bases remaining between them. The chain's CDR3 is CASSMKYGVQPYEQFF. DNA for the CDR3: TGTGCCAGTAGTATGAAGTACGGGGTCCAGCCCTATGAGCAGTTCTTC.

V usage is TRBV6-6 and J usage is TRBJ2-4; D is perhaps TRBD2 (5 bases). Deletions cut 4 bases from V and 0 bases from J, with 10 bases between. The CDR3 totals 15 residues. Germline CDR1 and CDR2: MNHNY and SVGAGI (reference sequence). The CDR3 nucleotides are TGTGCCAGCAGTTTGGAGGTTCAAGCCAAAAACATTCAGTACTTC. Translated: CASSLEVQAKNIQYF.

J is TRBJ2-3 and V is TRBV5-1; 9 bases agree with TRBD2. The CDR3 totals 16 residues. The J segment lost 0 bases and the V segment lost 4 bases, leaving 6 bases of the junction unmatched. Looked up from germline, CDR1 is SGHRS and CDR2 is YFSETQ. Here the CDR3 reads CASSLASGTSTDTQYF. Here the CDR3 DNA reads TGCGCCAGCAGCCTCGCTAGCGGGACTAGCACAGATACGCAGTATTTT.

The V gene is TRBV11-1, the J gene TRBJ1-1; possible D gene TRBD1, 6 bases. This CDR3 has 13 residues. Germline loops: CDR1 SGHAT, CDR2 FQDESV (reference sequence). Trimming pared 3 bases from V and 5 bases from J, leaving 10 bases between. The CDR3 loop reads CASSLQGRTEAFF. In DNA form, the CDR3 reads TGTGCCAGCAGCTTGCAGGGGAGGACTGAAGCTTTCTTT. Together with reference TRBV11-1 and TRBJ1-1, the CDR3 gives the full variable domain: EAEVAQSPRYKITEKSQAVAFWCDPISGHATLYWYRQILGQGPELLVQFQDESVVDDSQLPKDRFSAERLKGVDSTLKIQPAELGDSAMYLCASSLQGRTEAFFGQGTRLTVV.

The rearrangement links TRBV10-1 to TRBJ2-5; D unresolved. Trimming stripped 2 bases from V and 3 bases from J, with 7 bases between. The CDR3 runs 13 residues. Germline CDR1 is WNHNN and CDR2 is SYGVQD (reference sequence). The CDR3 sequence: CASSEANEETQYF. The CDR3 region has the DNA TGCGCCAGCAGTGAGGCCAACGAAGAGACCCAGTACTTC.

The chain carries TRBV6-1 and TRBJ2-7; D is perhaps TRBD2 (5 bases). From germline, CDR1 is MNHNS and CDR2 SASEGT. The V gene lost 7 bases and the J gene lost 4 bases, with 14 bases spanning the gap. This CDR3 contains 13 residues. CDR3 nucleotides: TGTGCCAGCACAGACTACACCTATTACGAGCAGTACTTC. Amino acids: CASTDYTYYEQYF.